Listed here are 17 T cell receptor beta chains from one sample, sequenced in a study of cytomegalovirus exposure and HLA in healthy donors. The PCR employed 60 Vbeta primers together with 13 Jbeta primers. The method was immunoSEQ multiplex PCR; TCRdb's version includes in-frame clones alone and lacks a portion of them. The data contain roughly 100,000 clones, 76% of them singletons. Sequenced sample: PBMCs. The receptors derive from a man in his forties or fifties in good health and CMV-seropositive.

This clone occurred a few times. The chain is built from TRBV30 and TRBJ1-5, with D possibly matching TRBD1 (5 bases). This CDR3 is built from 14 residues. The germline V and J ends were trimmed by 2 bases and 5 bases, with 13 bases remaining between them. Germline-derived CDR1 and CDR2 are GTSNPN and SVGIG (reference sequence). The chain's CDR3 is CAWSFAGGDQPQHF. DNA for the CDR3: TGTGCCTGGAGTTTCGCGGGGGGAGATCAGCCCCAGCATTTT.

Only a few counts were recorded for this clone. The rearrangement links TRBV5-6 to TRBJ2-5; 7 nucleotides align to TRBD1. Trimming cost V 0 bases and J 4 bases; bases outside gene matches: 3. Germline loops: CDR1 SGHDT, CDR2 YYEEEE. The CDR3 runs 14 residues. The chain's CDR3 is CASSLGQGRETQYF. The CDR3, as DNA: TGTGCCAGCAGCTTGGGACAGGGAAGAGAGACCCAGTACTTC.

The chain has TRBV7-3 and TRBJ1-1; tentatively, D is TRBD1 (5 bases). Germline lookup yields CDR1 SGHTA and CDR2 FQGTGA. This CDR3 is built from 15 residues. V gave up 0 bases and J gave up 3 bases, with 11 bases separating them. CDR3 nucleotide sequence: TGTGCCAGCAGCTTAACTCAGGGAAGCGACACTGAAGCTTTCTTT. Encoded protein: CASSLTQGSDTEAFF.

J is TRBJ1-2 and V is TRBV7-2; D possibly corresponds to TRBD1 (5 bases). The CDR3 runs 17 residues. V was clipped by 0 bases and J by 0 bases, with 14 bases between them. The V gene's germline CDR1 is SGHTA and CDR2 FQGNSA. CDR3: CASSLAVGRTTNYGYTF. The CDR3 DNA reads TGTGCCAGCAGCTTAGCCGTGGGGCGGACCACTAACTATGGCTACACCTTC. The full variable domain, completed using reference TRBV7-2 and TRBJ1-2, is GAGVSQSPSNKVTEKGKDVELRCDPISGHTALYWYRQSLGQGLEFLIYFQGNSAPDKSGLPSDRFSAERTGGSVSTLTIQRTQQEDSAVYLCASSLAVGRTTNYGYTFGSGTRLTVV.

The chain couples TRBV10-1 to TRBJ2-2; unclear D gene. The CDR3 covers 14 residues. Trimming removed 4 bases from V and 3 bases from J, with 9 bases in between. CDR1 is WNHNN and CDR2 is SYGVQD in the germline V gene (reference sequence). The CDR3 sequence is CASSASLYTGELFF. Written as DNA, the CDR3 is TGCGCCAGCAGTGCATCACTTTACACCGGGGAGCTGTTTTTT.

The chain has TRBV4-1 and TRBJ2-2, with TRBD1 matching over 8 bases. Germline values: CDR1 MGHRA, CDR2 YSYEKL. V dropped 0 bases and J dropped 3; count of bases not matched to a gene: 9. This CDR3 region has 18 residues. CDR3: CASSQDPTGGGDTGELFF. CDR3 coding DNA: TGCGCCAGCAGCCAAGACCCTACAGGGGGTGGTGACACCGGGGAGCTGTTTTTT.

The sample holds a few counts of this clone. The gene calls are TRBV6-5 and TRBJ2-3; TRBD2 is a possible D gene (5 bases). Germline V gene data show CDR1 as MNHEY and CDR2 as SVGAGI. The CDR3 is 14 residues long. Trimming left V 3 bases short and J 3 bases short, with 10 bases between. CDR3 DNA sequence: TGTGCCAGCAGTTATTCCGGAGGTACAGATACGCAGTATTTT. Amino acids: CASSYSGGTDTQYF.

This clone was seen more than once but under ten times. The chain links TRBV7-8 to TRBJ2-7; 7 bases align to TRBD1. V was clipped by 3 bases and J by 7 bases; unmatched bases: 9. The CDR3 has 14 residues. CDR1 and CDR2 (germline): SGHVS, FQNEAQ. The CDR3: CASSFGTASDEQYF. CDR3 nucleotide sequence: TGTGCCAGCAGCTTTGGGACAGCCTCTGATGAGCAGTACTTC.

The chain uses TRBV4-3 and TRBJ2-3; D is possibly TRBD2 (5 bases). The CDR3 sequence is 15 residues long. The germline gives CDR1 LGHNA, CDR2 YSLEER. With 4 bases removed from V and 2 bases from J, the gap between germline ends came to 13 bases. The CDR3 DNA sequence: TGCGCCAGCAGCCCCGGGATTATCAACACAGATACGCAGTATTTT. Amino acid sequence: CASSPGIINTDTQYF.

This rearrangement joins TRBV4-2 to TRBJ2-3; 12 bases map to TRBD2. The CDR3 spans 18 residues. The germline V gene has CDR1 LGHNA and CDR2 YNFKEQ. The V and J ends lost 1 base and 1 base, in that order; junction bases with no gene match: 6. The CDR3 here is CASSQGALAGGRTDTQYF. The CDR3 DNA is TGTGCCAGCAGCCAAGGGGCTCTAGCGGGGGGGCGCACAGATACGCAGTATTTT.

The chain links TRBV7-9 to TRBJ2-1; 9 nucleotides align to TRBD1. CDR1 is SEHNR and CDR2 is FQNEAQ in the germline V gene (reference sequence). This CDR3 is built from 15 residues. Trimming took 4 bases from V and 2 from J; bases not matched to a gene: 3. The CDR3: CASSSDRGTYNEQFF. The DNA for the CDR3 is TGTGCCAGCAGCTCGGACAGGGGAACCTACAATGAGCAGTTCTTC.

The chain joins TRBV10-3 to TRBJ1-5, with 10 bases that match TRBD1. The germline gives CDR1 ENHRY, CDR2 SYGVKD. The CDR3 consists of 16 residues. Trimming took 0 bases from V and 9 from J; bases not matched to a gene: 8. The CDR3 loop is CAISESTGTGVGPQHF. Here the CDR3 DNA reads TGTGCCATCAGTGAGTCGACTGGGACAGGGGTCGGGCCCCAGCATTTT.

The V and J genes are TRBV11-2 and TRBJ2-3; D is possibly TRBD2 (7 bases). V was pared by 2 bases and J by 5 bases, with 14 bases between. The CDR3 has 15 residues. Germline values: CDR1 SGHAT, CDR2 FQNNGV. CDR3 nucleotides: TGTGCCAGCAGCTTACGGGGGGCCGTCGTAGATACGCAGTATTTT. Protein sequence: CASSLRGAVVDTQYF.

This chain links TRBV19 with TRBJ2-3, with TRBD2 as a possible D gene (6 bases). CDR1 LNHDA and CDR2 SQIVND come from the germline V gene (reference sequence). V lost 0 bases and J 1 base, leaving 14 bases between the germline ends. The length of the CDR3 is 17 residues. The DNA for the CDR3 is TGTGCCAGTAGTATAGAGGGGGGTGTGGAAGGCACAGATACGCAGTATTTT. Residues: CASSIEGGVEGTDTQYF.

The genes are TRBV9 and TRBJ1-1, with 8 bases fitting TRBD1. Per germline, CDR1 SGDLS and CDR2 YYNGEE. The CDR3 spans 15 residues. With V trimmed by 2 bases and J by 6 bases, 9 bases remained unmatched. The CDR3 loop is CASSVDPDRAAEAFF. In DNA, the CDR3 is TGTGCCAGCAGCGTGGATCCGGACAGGGCGGCTGAAGCTTTCTTT.

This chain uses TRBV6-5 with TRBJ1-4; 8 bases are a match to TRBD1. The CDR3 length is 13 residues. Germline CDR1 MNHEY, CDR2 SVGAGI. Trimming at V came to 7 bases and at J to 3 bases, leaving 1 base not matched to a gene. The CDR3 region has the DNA TGTGCCAGCATGGGACAGGCTAATGAAAAACTGTTTTTT. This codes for CASMGQANEKLFF.

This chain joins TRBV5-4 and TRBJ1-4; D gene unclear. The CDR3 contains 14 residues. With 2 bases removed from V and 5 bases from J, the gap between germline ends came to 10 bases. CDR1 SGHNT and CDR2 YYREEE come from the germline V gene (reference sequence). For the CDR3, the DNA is TGTGCCAGCAGCTTAACCGGGAGAAATGAAAAACTGTTTTTT. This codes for CASSLTGRNEKLFF.